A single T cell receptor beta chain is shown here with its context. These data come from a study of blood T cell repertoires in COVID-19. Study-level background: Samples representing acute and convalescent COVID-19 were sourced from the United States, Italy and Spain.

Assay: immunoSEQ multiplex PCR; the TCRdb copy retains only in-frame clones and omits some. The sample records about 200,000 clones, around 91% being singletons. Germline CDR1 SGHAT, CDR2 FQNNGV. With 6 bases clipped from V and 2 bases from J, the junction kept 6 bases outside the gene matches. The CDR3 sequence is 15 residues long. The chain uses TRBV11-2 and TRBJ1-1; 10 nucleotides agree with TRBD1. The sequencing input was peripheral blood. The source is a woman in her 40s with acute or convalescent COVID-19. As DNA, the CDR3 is TGTGCCAGCAGAAGACAGGGGGCGATTAACACTGAAGCTTTCTTT. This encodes CASRRQGAINTEAFF.